One sample yielded the 5 T cell receptor beta chains listed below, sequenced in a study of blood T cell repertoires in COVID-19. Sequencing used immunoSEQ multiplex PCR; TCRdb keeps in-frame clones, though not all of them. Of 150,000 to 200,000 clones in the sample, nearly 90% are singletons; the top ten hold 20% to 25%. Material: peripheral blood. The receptor set was obtained from a man aged 55 to 70 with active or convalescent COVID-19.

The table lists this clone with a count of one. The V call is TRBV6-6, the J call TRBJ1-6; 11 nucleotides align to TRBD1. Germline V gives CDR1 MNHNY, CDR2 SVGAGI (reference sequence). The V segment lost 7 bases and the J segment 13 bases; nucleotides outside the gene matches: 9. The CDR3 extends over 14 amino acids. CDR3 loop: CASTDMDRGPPLHF. The CDR3 DNA reads as TGTGCCAGCACCGATATGGACAGGGGGCCGCCCCTCCACTTT.

V gene TRBV19 combines with J gene TRBJ1-2; maybe TRBD1 (5 bases). Deletions cut 4 bases from V and 2 bases from J, with 14 bases between. CDR1 is LNHDA, CDR2 SQIVND, per germline (reference sequence). CDR3 length: 15 residues. DNA for the CDR3: TGTGCCAGTAGTAGGGGGGGTGAAAGGAACTATGGCTACACCTTC. It translates to CASSRGGERNYGYTF.

The CDR3 reads CASSQGGNGYTF. CDR3 coding DNA: TGTGCCAGCAGCCAAGGAGGGAATGGCTACACCTTC. V is TRBV3-1 (or the pseudogene TRBV3-2) and J is TRBJ1-2, with D hard to call. Germline-derived CDR1 and CDR2 are LGHDT and YNNKEL (reference sequence). The CDR3 contains 12 residues. V was cut by 1 base and J by 6 bases, with 6 bases left in between.

The gene calls are TRBV5-1 and TRBJ1-2, with 10 positions matching TRBD1. Germline loops: CDR1 SGHRS, CDR2 YFSETQ. CDR3 size: 15 residues. V trimming: 3 bases; J trimming: 4 bases; junction bases outside the gene matches: 6. The CDR3 nucleotides read TGCGCCAGCAGCTCAGACAGGGGGCGAGCCTATGGCTACACCTTC. Protein product: CASSSDRGRAYGYTF.

This chain links TRBV19 with TRBJ2-2, with D maybe TRBD1 (6 bases). The germline V and J ends were trimmed by 7 bases and 3 bases, with 21 bases remaining between them. Germline CDR1 reads LNHDA; CDR2 reads SQIVND (reference sequence). This CDR3 contains 17 residues. The CDR3 DNA sequence: TGTGCCAGTACCACGTACCCCCCGCAGGGGCACACCGGGGAGCTGTTTTTT. Translated, it gives CASTTYPPQGHTGELFF.